The rows below give T cell receptor beta chains drawn from one sample of a study of blood T cell repertoires in COVID-19. Only in-frame clones appear in the TCRdb table, and some are missing; sequencing was by immunoSEQ multiplex PCR. The data hold more than 150,000 clones, with roughly 83% observed a single time. What was sequenced was PBMCs or T cells enriched from blood (not recorded which). The source is a woman aged 55-70 years who had recovered from COVID-19. CDR3s include the opening cysteine and the closing phenylalanine or tryptophan.

V: TRBV2; CDR3: CASSEALAEGTGNTIYF
V: TRBV30; CDR3: CAWSVKLGTGGLQPQHF
V: TRBV5-8; CDR3: CASSLRTLNTEAFF
V: TRBV6-5; CDR3: CASSPGQGAWQPQHF
V: TRBV7-9; CDR3: CASSLPFGGETQYF
V: TRBV29-1; CDR3: CSALVPLRGEKLFF
V: TRBV27; CDR3: CASSLLERSNEQFF
V: TRBV28; CDR3: CASRGGGQPQHF
V: TRBV4-1; CDR3: CASSQNPVWADNSPLHF
V: TRBV7-9; CDR3: CASSIGQGDTEAFF
V: TRBV5-4; CDR3: CASSPTSGSDTQYF
V: TRBV29-1; CDR3: CSVGQGHGNTIYF
V: TRBV27; CDR3: CASSLRQGNSPLHF
V: TRBV5-4; CDR3: CASSFNLAGVGDTQYF
V: TRBV5-1; CDR3: CASSFVGGEADTQYF
V: TRBV5-1; CDR3: CASSLGYRANYGYTF
V: TRBV5-5; CDR3: CASSLDPQAFYEQYF
V: TRBV2; CDR3: CASSEVGTGNSPLHF
V: TRBV19; CDR3: CASSSLSGYSNQPQHF
V: TRBV5-1; CDR3: CASSSLFNSGNTIYF
V: TRBV9; CDR3: CASSDPLGAAGNTIYF
V: TRBV5-1; CDR3: CASSLGPGGYTF
V: TRBV2; CDR3: CASSTPALNTEAFF
V: TRBV5-4; CDR3: CASSSPGQGNNEQFF
V: TRBV5-1; CDR3: CASSSLGSGLAGTYEQYF
V: TRBV27; CDR3: CASSREGASNQPQHF
V: TRBV28; CDR3: CASSVGQVRFQPQHF
V: TRBV10-3; CDR3: CAISVQGAREQFF
V: TRBV12-3/TRBV12-4; CDR3: CASSLLRDTEAFF
V: TRBV24-1; CDR3: CATSDRGYGNTGELFF
V: TRBV11-2; CDR3: CASSAGTGNEQFF
V: TRBV5-1; CDR3: CASSLEVAGYGYTF
V: TRBV20-1; CDR3: CSASYTGDSYEQYF
V: TRBV28; CDR3: CASRGPGGAETEAFF
V: TRBV28; CDR3: CASSLVLGSTYEQYF
V: TRBV12-3/TRBV12-4; CDR3: CASSFYTGELFF
V: TRBV7-9; CDR3: CASSPTSGGAYEQFF
V: TRBV30; CDR3: CALAGLAGGGGSYNEQFF
V: TRBV10-3; CDR3: CAISESTSRDEKLFF
V: TRBV7-8; CDR3: CASSSRLAGPSYEQYF
V: TRBV5-1; CDR3: CASSLQGSETEAFF
V: TRBV25-1; CDR3: CASSEEGDLLDGYTF
V: TRBV5-1; CDR3: CASRGQGQGYTEAFF
V: TRBV6-5; CDR3: CASIHRGSNQPQHF
V: TRBV6-1; CDR3: CASSEQPLTWTGAHQPQHF
V: TRBV6-5; CDR3: CASSYTPPGNTEAFF
V: TRBV7-2; CDR3: CASSFSGRGLGEQFF
V: TRBV19; CDR3: CASSMRGTQNIQYF